A single sample gave rise to the 2 T cell receptor beta chains below, sequenced in a study of T-cell reconstitution after alpha-beta-depleted transplantation in children. Molecular barcoding with unique molecular identifiers was used for the TCRbeta library. A single record per CDR3 protein comes from TCRdb applying MiXCR to the PCR reads. The sample includes around 200,000 distinct CDR3 sequences, about 15% seen only once; the top ten take around 45%. The material sequenced was PBMCs, mostly from graft donor cells, taken 360 days after TCRalphabeta/CD19-depleted stem cell transplant. Source of these receptors: a male patient between 2 and 10 years old who had a stem cell transplant for acute lymphoblastic leukemia, so the T cells may come from the graft donor.

This clonotype was seen many times. The chain employs TRBV5-1 and TRBJ2-1; either TRBD1 or TRBD2 may fit D (5 bases each). V was cut by 4 bases and J by 3 bases, with 17 bases left in between. The germline V gene has CDR1 SGHRS and CDR2 YFSETQ. The CDR3 has 16 residues. Written as DNA, the CDR3 is TGCGCCAGCAGCCACGTCCCAGGGAGAGGCTACAATGAGCAGTTCTTC. Translating it yields CASSHVPGRGYNEQFF.

V gene TRBV10-2 combines with J gene TRBJ2-1; TRBD2 agrees at 13 bases. Germline V gene sequence: CDR1 WSHSY, CDR2 SAAADI. This CDR3 region has 16 residues. V lost 4 bases and J lost 6; bases outside the gene matches: 6. CDR3 coding DNA: TGCGCCAGCAGTGTCGGGACTAGCGGGGTATTCAATGAGCAGTTCTTC. It translates to CASSVGTSGVFNEQFF.